The 14 T cell receptor beta chains below all came from one sample that was sequenced in a study of T cell responses to AZD1222 COVID-19 vaccine. Method: immunoSEQ multiplex PCR; TCRdb's copy keeps in-frame clones and lacks some. The sample records about 140,000 clones, about 90% being singletons. The sequences come from peripheral blood, collected on day 0 of AZD1222 vaccination. These receptors all stem from an adult in good health.

This chain links TRBV5-4 with TRBJ2-1, with D maybe TRBD2 (6 bases). Germline loops: CDR1 SGHNT, CDR2 YYREEE (reference sequence). The CDR3 is 14 residues long. The germline V and J ends were trimmed by 5 bases and 5 bases, with 14 bases remaining between them. In nucleotides, the CDR3 is TGTGCCAGCAGGCCTCGACTAGAGAACAATGAGCAGTTCTTC. It translates to CASRPRLENNEQFF.

The V and J genes are TRBV7-2 and TRBJ2-7; TRBD2 is a possible D gene (6 bases). V shed 5 bases and J shed 2 bases, with 10 bases lying between them. CDR1 is SGHTA and CDR2 is FQGNSA in the germline V gene. The CDR3 is made up of 13 amino acids. The CDR3 DNA follows: TGTGCCAGCAGCGAGACTAGACCCTACGAGCAGTACTTC. As protein: CASSETRPYEQYF.

The V gene is TRBV14, the J gene TRBJ2-3; no reliable D call. The V and J ends lost 1 base and 0 bases respectively, with 11 bases between them. The CDR3 is made up of 16 amino acids. Germline CDR1 SGHDN, CDR2 FVKESK. The CDR3 reads CASSQAGSLSTDTQYF. The CDR3 DNA reads as TGTGCCAGCAGCCAAGCGGGTTCCCTAAGCACAGATACGCAGTATTTT.

This chain joins TRBV30 and TRBJ1-3; 9 positions match TRBD1. CDR3 length equals 15 residues. V lost 2 bases, J lost 4 bases, and 6 bases stayed unmatched. Germline-derived CDR1 and CDR2 are GTSNPN and SVGIG (reference sequence). The CDR3 DNA sequence: TGTGCCTGGAGTCAACCCGGGACAGGGGGAAACACCATATATTTT. This translates into CAWSQPGTGGNTIYF.

This rearrangement joins TRBV5-1 to TRBJ1-2, with TRBD1 matching 9 bases. Per the germline V gene, CDR1 is SGHRS and CDR2 is YFSETQ. V was pared by 4 bases and J by 7 bases, with 14 bases of the junction left unmatched. The CDR3 consists of 16 residues. CDR3 in DNA: TGCGCCAGCAGCCCGAATACAGGGGGCCTATTCTCTGGCTACACCTTC. This sequence encodes CASSPNTGGLFSGYTF.

By share, this clone counts as medium-sized (0.01 to 0.1%). This chain joins TRBV3-1 (or the pseudogene TRBV3-2) and TRBJ1-4; possibly TRBD1 for D (6 bases). The V end lost 0 bases, the J end lost 6 bases, and 14 bases lay between the germline ends. The CDR3 has 16 amino acids. CDR1 LGHDT and CDR2 YNNKEL come from the germline V gene (reference sequence). The CDR3 reads CASSQDRGTLDEKLFF. CDR3 DNA sequence: TGTGCCAGCAGCCAAGATCGCGGGACATTGGATGAAAAACTGTTTTTT.

This clone is a singleton in its sample. V gene TRBV5-1 combines with J gene TRBJ2-1; D is uncertain. The CDR3 spans 13 residues. V was shortened by 6 bases and J by 10 bases, with 17 bases between the two germline ends. CDR1 and CDR2 from the germline V gene are SGHRS and YFSETQ. The CDR3 region is CASNFGGHVEQFF. The CDR3 nucleotides are TGCGCCAGCAATTTCGGCGGCCATGTAGAGCAGTTCTTC. The full variable domain, rest sourced from reference TRBV5-1 and TRBJ2-1, is KAGVTQTPRYLIKTRGQQVTLSCSPISGHRSVSWYQQTPGQGLQFLFEYFSETQRNKGNFPGRFSGRQFSNSRSEMNVSTLELGDSALYLCASNFGGHVEQFFGPGTRLTVL.

This chain links TRBV3-1 (or the pseudogene TRBV3-2) with TRBJ2-1; TRBD1 aligns across 7 bases. CDR3 length: 15 residues. Germline V gene lookup returns CDR1 LGHDT and CDR2 YNNKEL (reference sequence). J lost 3 bases, V lost 4 bases, and 6 bases had no gene match. CDR3 sequence (DNA): TGTGCCAGCAGCCTTGGGACAGCAGTCTACAATGAGCAGTTCTTC. Protein: CASSLGTAVYNEQFF.

CDR3 bases: TGTGCCAGCAGAGCGGGGCAATCGAGCTATGGCTACACCTTC. This codes for CASRAGQSSYGYTF. The V gene is TRBV6-6, the J gene TRBJ1-2, with a possible D match to TRBD1 (5 bases). Germline CDR1 and CDR2: MNHNY and SVGAGI (reference sequence). This CDR3 contains 14 residues. V dropped 6 bases and J dropped 4 bases, with 15 bases sitting between them.

This clone occurred once. The chain combines TRBV2 with TRBJ1-5; D uncertain. The germline V gene encodes CDR1 SNHLY and CDR2 FYNNEI. V was pared by 5 bases and J by 5 bases, with 7 bases between. This CDR3 is built from 12 residues. CDR3 loop: CASSPRHQPQHF. The CDR3 DNA reads TGTGCCAGCAGTCCACGCCATCAGCCCCAGCATTTT.

CDR3 DNA: TGTGCCAGCAGCTTAGGCCGAAGGGGAGGGATAAATGGCTACACCTTC. Translating gives CASSLGRRGGINGYTF. The chain combines TRBV13 with TRBJ1-2, with D perhaps TRBD1 (5 bases). Trimming removed 0 bases at V and 6 bases at J, with 17 bases between. Germline CDR1 PRHDT, CDR2 FYEKMQ (reference sequence). This CDR3 has 16 amino acids.

The chain uses TRBV7-9 and TRBJ2-7; D possibly uses TRBD1 or TRBD2 (5 bases each). Germline values: CDR1 SEHNR, CDR2 FQNEAQ (reference sequence). Deletions cut 5 bases from V and 0 bases from J, with 14 bases between. The CDR3 spans 15 residues. CDR3 residues: CASSPRDGRSYEQYF. The DNA of the CDR3 is TGTGCCAGCAGCCCCCGGGACGGACGCTCCTACGAGCAGTACTTC. The complete variable domain, with remaining parts taken from reference TRBV7-9 and TRBJ2-7, reads DTGVSQNPRHKITKRGQNVTFRCDPISEHNRLYWYRQTLGQGPEFLTYFQNEAQLEKSRLLSDRFSAERPKGSFSTLEIQRTEQGDSAMYLCASSPRDGRSYEQYFGPGTRLTVT.

The genes are TRBV6-5 and TRBJ2-1; perhaps TRBD2 as D (6 bases). The germline CDR1 and CDR2 sequences are MNHEY and SVGAGI. The length of the CDR3 is 13 residues. Trimming removed 8 bases at V and 0 bases at J, with 8 bases between. The CDR3 DNA sequence: TGTGCCAGCGGGGGGAGCTCCTACAATGAGCAGTTCTTC. It encodes CASGGSSYNEQFF.

The rearrangement links TRBV5-4 to TRBJ2-3; D remains ambiguous. CDR1 SGHNT and CDR2 YYREEE come from the germline V gene (reference sequence). V lost 2 bases and J 2 bases, leaving 6 bases between the germline ends. The CDR3 has 13 amino acids. For the CDR3, the DNA is TGTGCCAGCAGCTTCTTACACACAGATACGCAGTATTTT. This gives the protein CASSFLHTDTQYF.